This T cell receptor (beta chain) was sequenced for a study of PD-1 blockade in classical Hodgkin lymphoma. The CDR3 loop spans 13 amino acids. The V gene's germline CDR1 is SGHVS and CDR2 FNYEAQ. All trial patients relapsed after autologous stem cell transplantation. TCRdb's copy holds only in-frame clones and misses some; the assay was immunoSEQ multiplex PCR. This sample has about 46,000 clones; over 70% occur once, and the top ten carry 11%. Note on this clone: Its cognate antigen is unknown. An end of the junction differs from the germline gene, which may be a read error. The same CDR3 is also encoded by other DNA sequences in this sample.

General study findings and limits: According to reports, newly diagnosed patients had lower baseline TCR diversity than healthy donors, and relapsed/refractory patients had lower baseline TCR diversity still. By C4D1, diversity of CD4+ TCRs had risen significantly, whereas that of CD8+ TCRs had not.

This specimen consisted of peripheral blood mononuclear cells (PBMCs), obtained at baseline. This TCR was recovered from a human donor with classical Hodgkin lymphoma. The chain is built from TRBV7-6 and TRBJ2-7, with D possibly TRBD1 on 5 matching bases. CDR3 sequence reads: CASSPTGTYEQYF. CDR3 sequence (DNA): TGCGCCAGCAGCCCAACAGGAACCTACGAGCAGTACTTC.